This is a list of T cell receptor beta chains from one sample in a study of blood T cell repertoires in COVID-19. Method: immunoSEQ multiplex PCR; TCRdb's copy keeps in-frame clones and lacks some. Seen here are 30,000 to 40,000 clones, more than 75% observed once, and the top ten hold roughly 9.1%. Sequencing used peripheral blood. The source is an elderly man with active COVID-19. Both conserved end residues are part of each CDR3. The order of the fields is V gene, clone size, D gene, J gene, CDR3 DNA, CDR3 protein. D genes are given only for firm matches. Clone size is shown for a subset of rows, as once, few, many or a class of expanded clone.

v_call: TRBV5-4; clone_size: .; d_call: .; j_call: TRBJ1-4; cdr3_nt: TGTGCCAGCAGCTTGGACAGTGCAACTAATGAAAAACTGTTTTTT; cdr3_aa: CASSLDSATNEKLFF
v_call: TRBV19; clone_size: once; d_call: TRBD1; j_call: TRBJ2-2; cdr3_nt: TGTGCCAGTAGATATTTCGGACAGGGGGCGTCCGGGGAGCTGTTTTTT; cdr3_aa: CASRYFGQGASGELFF
v_call: TRBV24-1; clone_size: .; d_call: TRBD1; j_call: TRBJ2-5; cdr3_nt: TGTGCCACCAGTGATCGGGGTGGGGACAGGGTACGGGAGACCCAGTACTTC; cdr3_aa: CATSDRGGDRVRETQYF
v_call: TRBV2; clone_size: .; d_call: TRBD2; j_call: TRBJ2-7; cdr3_nt: TGTGCCAGCAGTACATCGGCGGGAGGGGAAAACGAGCAGTACTTC; cdr3_aa: CASSTSAGGENEQYF
v_call: TRBV15; clone_size: .; d_call: TRBD1; j_call: TRBJ2-1; cdr3_nt: TGTGCCACCAGCAGAGAAAAACAGGGGTGGAATGAGCAGTTCTTC; cdr3_aa: CATSREKQGWNEQFF
v_call: TRBV6-5; clone_size: .; d_call: TRBD1; j_call: TRBJ2-1; cdr3_nt: TGTGCCAGCAGTAAGGGACAGGGGGCGCGGAATGAGCAGTTCTTC; cdr3_aa: CASSKGQGARNEQFF
v_call: TRBV10-3; clone_size: .; d_call: .; j_call: TRBJ2-5; cdr3_nt: TGTGCCATCAGGGCCCTCATAACAGGGAGAGAGACCCAGTACTTC; cdr3_aa: CAIRALITGRETQYF
v_call: TRBV13; clone_size: .; d_call: TRBD2; j_call: TRBJ2-4; cdr3_nt: TGTGCCAGCAGCTTAGGCCGGGGGGAAGGGAACATTCAGTACTTC; cdr3_aa: CASSLGRGEGNIQYF
v_call: TRBV19; clone_size: .; d_call: TRBD2; j_call: TRBJ2-3; cdr3_nt: TGTGCCACGCTAAACAGGGGACTAGCGGGAGTAGCAGATACGCAGTATTTT; cdr3_aa: CATLNRGLAGVADTQYF
v_call: TRBV28; clone_size: .; d_call: .; j_call: TRBJ2-1; cdr3_nt: TGTGCCAGCAGTTTAGGGCAGCTCCTCAATGAGCAGTTCTTC; cdr3_aa: CASSLGQLLNEQFF
v_call: TRBV5-1; clone_size: .; d_call: .; j_call: TRBJ2-5; cdr3_nt: TGCGCCAGCAGCTTGGCCCGGAGGGCTGAGGAGACCCAGTACTTC; cdr3_aa: CASSLARRAEETQYF
v_call: TRBV7-9; clone_size: once; d_call: TRBD1; j_call: TRBJ1-1; cdr3_nt: TGTGCCGGTAGTTCAGGGGGCGAAGCTTTCTTT; cdr3_aa: CAGSSGGEAFF
v_call: TRBV4-1; clone_size: .; d_call: .; j_call: TRBJ1-5; cdr3_nt: TGCGCCAGCAGCCAAGACCGCGGCAATCAGCCCCAGCATTTT; cdr3_aa: CASSQDRGNQPQHF
v_call: TRBV7-6; clone_size: .; d_call: TRBD2; j_call: TRBJ2-1; cdr3_nt: TGTGCCAGCAGCTGGGGACTAGCGGGAGGGGCGCGTGAGCAGTTCTTC; cdr3_aa: CASSWGLAGGAREQFF
v_call: TRBV28; clone_size: .; d_call: TRBD1; j_call: TRBJ1-4; cdr3_nt: TGTGCCAGCAACAGGGGTTCCTACGGGCAACTGTTTTTT; cdr3_aa: CASNRGSYGQLFF
v_call: TRBV28; clone_size: .; d_call: .; j_call: TRBJ2-1; cdr3_nt: TGTGCCAGCAAAGGAGGGGTTTACAATGAGCAGTTCTTC; cdr3_aa: CASKGGVYNEQFF
v_call: TRBV5-6; clone_size: .; d_call: TRBD2; j_call: TRBJ2-3; cdr3_nt: TGTGCCAGCAGGTTATTAGCGGGAGGCTATGTAGATACGCAGTATTTT; cdr3_aa: CASRLLAGGYVDTQYF
v_call: TRBV5-1; clone_size: .; d_call: .; j_call: TRBJ2-7; cdr3_nt: TGCGCCAGCAGCTTGGACTTTACTTACGAGCAGTACTTC; cdr3_aa: CASSLDFTYEQYF
v_call: TRBV7-2; clone_size: .; d_call: .; j_call: TRBJ1-2; cdr3_nt: TGTGCCAGCAGTTGGACATCAACTAACTATGGCTACACCTTC; cdr3_aa: CASSWTSTNYGYTF
v_call: TRBV6-5; clone_size: .; d_call: TRBD2; j_call: TRBJ2-7; cdr3_nt: TGTGCCAGCAGACTGACTAGCCGCGGCTACGAGCAGTACTTC; cdr3_aa: CASRLTSRGYEQYF
v_call: TRBV7-2; clone_size: .; d_call: TRBD1; j_call: TRBJ2-1; cdr3_nt: TGTGCCAGCAGCGTGACCGGGACAGGGGGCGGTGAGCAGTTCTTC; cdr3_aa: CASSVTGTGGGEQFF
v_call: TRBV7-6; clone_size: few; d_call: TRBD2; j_call: TRBJ2-1; cdr3_nt: TGTGCCAGCAGCTATTCGGGACTAGACAATGAGCAGTTCTTC; cdr3_aa: CASSYSGLDNEQFF